This T cell receptor (beta chain) was profiled in a study of shared clonotypes between healthy human individuals. CDR1 and CDR2 (germline): SNHLY, FYNNEI. The CDR3 spans 15 residues. V shed 6 bases, J shed 7 bases, and the junction held 8 bases outside the gene matches. Deep was the level at which the assay was run. Assay: immunoSEQ multiplex PCR; the TCRdb copy retains only in-frame clones and omits some. The table records 2 million to 2.5 million clones, over 85% of them present only once. In the CD4+ fraction, cells were divided into CD45RA+ naive and CD45RA-negative memory subsets. This receptor was identified in a man aged 18-30 years in good health. Some clones in this sample may be carry-over from other donors' samples. The rearrangement uses TRBV2 and TRBJ2-1; 11 bases match TRBD1. Sequencing was performed on naive CD4+ T cells from PBMCs. Noted subset: CD45RA+ positively selected. The CDR3, as DNA: TGTGCCAGCAGGCGGACAGGGGGCCAACCAAATGAGCAGTTCTTC. Translation gives CASRRTGGQPNEQFF.